These 25 T cell receptor beta chains originate from one sample sequenced in a study of beta chain features in type 1 diabetes. Expressed TCRB transcripts were sequenced after all isolated RNA was converted to cDNA. Profiling relied on immunoSEQ multiplex PCR, and the TCRdb table lists in-frame clones only, not all of them. The sample comprises hundreds of thousands of clones, 15% of which are singletons, and 0.015% to 0.019% rests with the top ten. Study observations and caveats: People with Type 1 diabetes carried modestly yet significantly shorter TCRB CDR3s in all four CD4+ subsets.

Their specific antigens are unknown. Sequencing was performed on naive CD4+ T cells from blood. Every receptor here comes from a man younger than 35 with type 1 diabetes.

The chain has TRBV28 and TRBJ2-5; TRBD1 agrees at 10 bases. The length of the CDR3 is 15 residues. Germline CDR1 reads MDHEN; CDR2 reads SYDVKM. V dropped 5 bases and J dropped 3; count of bases not matched to a gene: 6. The CDR3 loop reads CASSPPGQGKETQYF. CDR3 nucleotides: TGTGCCAGCAGTCCCCCGGGACAGGGGAAAGAGACCCAGTACTTC.

This chain connects TRBV7-2 to TRBJ2-7, with TRBD2 identical over 14 bases. Germline assignment: CDR1 SGHTA and CDR2 FQGNSA. The V segment lost 5 bases and the J segment 6 bases; nucleotides outside the gene matches: 6. This CDR3 is 15 amino acids long. Here the CDR3 DNA reads TGTGCCAGCAGCACGACTAGCGGGAGGGCCGCCGAGCAGTACTTC. Translating it yields CASSTTSGRAAEQYF.

This clone was detected only a few times. The V gene is TRBV30, the J gene TRBJ2-1, with D maybe TRBD2 (5 bases). This CDR3 has 16 amino acids. Looked up from germline, CDR1 is GTSNPN and CDR2 is SVGIG (reference sequence). The V end lost 4 bases, the J end lost 4 bases, and 20 bases lay between the germline ends. The CDR3 here is CAWTPLVARRYNEQFF. The CDR3 region has the DNA TGTGCCTGGACTCCTCTAGTAGCGCGACGATACAATGAGCAGTTCTTC.

The chain couples TRBV2 to TRBJ2-5, with D unclear. Germline CDR1 SNHLY, CDR2 FYNNEI. V lost 2 bases and J 5 bases, leaving 6 bases between the germline ends. This CDR3 has 12 amino acids. The CDR3 nucleotides read TGTGCCAGCAGTGAAAACGCGGAGACCCAGTACTTC. Its protein product is CASSENAETQYF.

This clone occurred a few times. The chain recombines TRBV5-1 with TRBJ2-1, with 8 bases lining up with TRBD2. The CDR3 is made up of 15 amino acids. V was clipped by 4 bases and J by 9 bases; unmatched bases: 12. Germline V gene sequence: CDR1 SGHRS, CDR2 YFSETQ. The CDR3 loop is CASSETTLRGGEQFF. The CDR3, as DNA: TGCGCCAGCAGCGAAACAACACTTCGGGGGGGTGAGCAGTTCTTC. Variable domain in full (rest from reference TRBV5-1 and TRBJ2-1): KAGVTQTPRYLIKTRGQQVTLSCSPISGHRSVSWYQQTPGQGLQFLFEYFSETQRNKGNFPGRFSGRQFSNSRSEMNVSTLELGDSALYLCASSETTLRGGEQFFGPGTRLTVL.

The table lists this clone with a few counts. The V gene is TRBV6-6, the J gene TRBJ1-4; D remains unclear. Germline CDR1 and CDR2: MNHNY and SVGAGI (reference sequence). V lost 6 bases, J lost 5 bases, and 10 bases lay in between. The length of the CDR3 is 13 residues. The DNA for the CDR3 is TGTGCCAGCAGACTCGATTCGAATGAAAAACTGTTTTTT. Translating it yields CASRLDSNEKLFF.

The chain is built from TRBV7-9 and TRBJ1-2, with D possibly being TRBD1 (6 bases). The CDR3 runs to 13 residues. CDR1 and CDR2 (germline): SEHNR, FQNEAQ (reference sequence). V was shortened by 1 base and J by 5 bases, with 8 bases between the two germline ends. The CDR3 DNA follows: TGTGCCAGCAGCTTAGTGGGGACATATGGCTACACCTTC. Translated, it gives CASSLVGTYGYTF.

The V and J genes are TRBV28 and TRBJ1-2; no firm D call. CDR1 MDHEN and CDR2 SYDVKM come from the germline V gene. This CDR3 is built from 14 residues. V dropped 5 bases and J dropped 5 bases, with 15 bases sitting between them. The CDR3: CASSRSGRRYGYTF. CDR3 nucleotide sequence: TGTGCCAGCAGTCGCTCCGGCCGGCGGTATGGCTACACCTTC.

This clone was observed a handful of times. The gene calls are TRBV6-6 and TRBJ2-5; D gene unclear. Germline V CDR1 and CDR2: MNHNY, SVGAGI (reference sequence). Trimming stripped 5 bases from V and 2 bases from J, with 6 bases between. This CDR3 contains 12 residues. The CDR3 spells CASSPPQETQYF. The DNA of the CDR3 is TGTGCCAGCAGTCCCCCTCAAGAGACCCAGTACTTC.

The chain recombines TRBV5-8 with TRBJ2-3, with 7 bases lining up with TRBD2. The ends lost 4 bases at V and 4 bases at J; junction bases unmatched: 6. Germline-derived CDR1 and CDR2 are SGHTS and YDEGEE. This CDR3 has 14 residues. The CDR3 reads CASSIGLGADTQYF. CDR3 bases: TGTGCCAGCAGCATCGGACTAGGGGCAGATACGCAGTATTTT.

The chain recombines TRBV9 with TRBJ2-1; 9 nucleotides align to TRBD1. CDR1 and CDR2 (germline): SGDLS, YYNGEE. The V segment lost 3 bases and the J segment 3 bases; nucleotides outside the gene matches: 1. CDR3 size: 14 residues. The chain's CDR3 is CASSETGGYNEQFF. The CDR3 DNA follows: TGTGCCAGCAGCGAGACAGGGGGCTACAATGAGCAGTTCTTC.

The rearrangement joins TRBV7-8 to TRBJ2-3; tentative D call: TRBD2 (5 bases). Between the trimmed V and J ends, which lost 5 bases and 0 bases, there was a span of 12 bases. The CDR3 has 15 residues. Germline values: CDR1 SGHVS, CDR2 FQNEAQ. CDR3 DNA: TGTGCCAGCAGCCGCCGGGGTCAGAGCACAGATACGCAGTATTTT. Translating it yields CASSRRGQSTDTQYF.

In this sample, this clone turned up a few times. The genes are TRBV28 and TRBJ2-7; no reliable D call. The V gene lost 3 bases and the J gene lost 0 bases, with 6 bases spanning the gap. This CDR3 spans 13 amino acids. Germline V CDR1 and CDR2: MDHEN, SYDVKM. The CDR3 protein is CASSFFSSYEQYF. CDR3 DNA sequence: TGTGCCAGCAGTTTCTTCAGCTCCTACGAGCAGTACTTC.

A few counts support this clone. This chain connects TRBV7-9 to TRBJ2-7; 10 bases agree with TRBD2. The CDR3 extends over 16 amino acids. Germline assignment: CDR1 SEHNR and CDR2 FQNEAQ (reference sequence). With V trimmed by 5 bases and J by 2 bases, 9 bases remained unmatched. Here the CDR3 reads CASSRGGTSVTYEQYF. The CDR3 bases are TGTGCCAGCAGCCGCGGGGGGACTAGCGTTACCTACGAGCAGTACTTC.

The chain uses TRBV30 and TRBJ2-5; 8 nucleotides align to TRBD2. Germline CDR1 is GTSNPN and CDR2 is SVGIG (reference sequence). This CDR3 contains 17 residues. The V segment lost 0 bases and the J segment 5 bases; nucleotides outside the gene matches: 14. CDR3 region: CAWSVRSRAGGEETQYF. The CDR3 DNA reads as TGTGCCTGGAGTGTACGGTCTCGGGCGGGGGGAGAGGAGACCCAGTACTTC.

The chain recombines TRBV5-1 with TRBJ2-5, with D unclear. CDR3 length: 12 amino acids. V was pared by 0 bases and J by 5 bases, with 5 bases between. CDR1 and CDR2 (germline): SGHRS, YFSETQ. The CDR3 DNA reads TGCGCCAGCAGCTTGGTGTCGGAGACCCAGTACTTC. Translating it yields CASSLVSETQYF.

The chain is built from TRBV6-5 and TRBJ2-2, with D unresolved. This CDR3 contains 15 residues. Trimming pared 4 bases from V and 0 bases from J, leaving 9 bases between. The germline CDR1 and CDR2 sequences are MNHEY and SVGAGI. The CDR3 spells CASSSQAANTGELFF. In nucleotides, the CDR3 is TGTGCCAGCAGTTCCCAGGCCGCGAACACCGGGGAGCTGTTTTTT.

This rearrangement joins TRBV6-5 to TRBJ2-3; D might be TRBD1 (6 bases). V lost 8 bases and J lost 3, with 18 bases in between. Germline V gene lookup returns CDR1 MNHEY and CDR2 SVGAGI. CDR3 size: 15 residues. The CDR3 region has the DNA TGTGCCAGCGGTATAACAGGGTTTAGGACAGATACGCAGTATTTT. Its translation: CASGITGFRTDTQYF.

The chain couples TRBV30 to TRBJ1-4; 7 positions match TRBD1. The CDR3 has 16 amino acids. V shed 5 bases and J 0 bases; nucleotides not matched to a gene: 9. Germline V lookup: CDR1 GTSNPN, CDR2 SVGIG (reference sequence). In DNA, the CDR3 is TGTGCCTGGGCCGACAGGGAGTATGCAACTAATGAAAAACTGTTTTTT. It yields the protein CAWADREYATNEKLFF.

This clone was detected only a few times. The chain couples TRBV28 to TRBJ1-5; D unresolved. The V gene lost 2 bases and the J gene lost 3 bases, with 8 bases spanning the gap. This CDR3 contains 14 residues. CDR1 and CDR2 (germline): MDHEN, SYDVKM. CDR3 nucleotides: TGTGCCAGCAGTTTAACCCTAGTCAATCAGCCCCAGCATTTT. Encoded protein: CASSLTLVNQPQHF.

V usage is TRBV9 and J usage is TRBJ2-1, with D tentatively TRBD2 (5 bases). V was trimmed by 1 base and J by 0 bases, leaving 8 bases between them. Per germline, CDR1 SGDLS and CDR2 YYNGEE. The CDR3 sequence is 15 residues long. The CDR3 region has the DNA TGTGCCAGCAGCGTATGGGAGAGCTCCTACAATGAGCAGTTCTTC. Translated, it gives CASSVWESSYNEQFF.

This sequence joins TRBV30 and TRBJ1-1, with 8 bases fitting TRBD1. This CDR3 has 14 residues. V was pared by 1 base and J by 4 bases, with 5 bases of the junction left unmatched. Germline CDR1 reads GTSNPN; CDR2 reads SVGIG (reference sequence). The CDR3 region is CAWSARTGSTEAFF. The CDR3 DNA reads as TGTGCCTGGAGTGCTCGGACAGGGAGCACTGAAGCTTTCTTT.

The J gene is TRBJ2-7, the V gene TRBV27; 7 bases agree with TRBD1. The J segment lost 1 base and the V segment lost 6 bases, leaving 0 bases of the junction unmatched. Germline CDR1 reads MNHEY; CDR2 reads SMNVEV (reference sequence). The CDR3 is made up of 12 amino acids. The CDR3 spells CASRTGSYEQYF. The CDR3 region has the DNA TGTGCCAGCAGGACAGGGTCCTACGAGCAGTACTTC.

This clone was seen a few times. V gene TRBV5-1 combines with J gene TRBJ2-5; the D gene is possibly TRBD2 (5 bases). CDR1 and CDR2 from the germline V gene are SGHRS and YFSETQ. V was cut by 4 bases and J by 1 base, with 14 bases left in between. The CDR3 covers 15 residues. The CDR3 DNA follows: TGCGCCAGCAGCCCCAGCGGAGGCATCCAAGAGACCCAGTACTTC. Its protein is CASSPSGGIQETQYF.

This clone was counted a few times. Other DNA sequences in this specimen translate into the identical CDR3. The chain carries TRBV18 and TRBJ2-1; 9 bases map to TRBD2. V was pared by 2 bases and J by 4 bases, with 3 bases of the junction left unmatched. Germline CDR1 is KGHSH and CDR2 is LQKENI. The CDR3 sequence is 15 residues long. CDR3 in DNA: TGTGCCAGCTCACCATCTAGCGGGGCTTACAATGAGCAGTTCTTC. Encoded protein: CASSPSSGAYNEQFF. Drawing the rest from reference TRBV18 and TRBJ2-1, the complete variable domain is NAGVMQNPRHLVRRRGQEARLRCSPMKGHSHVYWYRQLPEEGLKFMVYLQKENIIDESGMPKERFSAEFPKEGPSILRIQQVVRGDSAAYFCASSPSSGAYNEQFFGPGTRLTVL.